The clone carrying this T cell receptor (beta chain) is categorized as medium-sized. Its antigen is as yet unknown. Naive CD4+ T cells were purified with Tregs depleted by CD25. The CDR3 totals 13 residues. V gave up 5 bases and J gave up 4 bases, with 11 bases separating them. Germline V CDR1 and CDR2: MNHEY, SMNVEV (reference sequence). Findings and limits, study-wide: Tumor-infiltrating Treg TCR alpha and beta sequences overlapped most with tumor naive CD4+ T cells, then blood naive. The TCR gene usage of tumor memory CD4+ T cells clustered together with blood and lymph node memory CD4+ cells and with lymph node naive CD4+ cells.

Via MiXCR, TCRdb re-called the 5' RACE reads, giving one row per CDR3 protein. The table has 25,000 to 40,000 distinct CDR3 sequences, 20% to 30% seen once; the top ten hold around 3.5%. The chain has TRBV27 and TRBJ1-2, with D tentatively TRBD1 (5 bases). Sequenced material: naive CD4+ T cells sorted from a lymph node. Subset indicated: naive CD4+ T cells, CD4+CD45RA+CD25-. The clonotype originates from a female donor with breast cancer. CDR3: CASSPRGPYGYTF. CDR3 nucleotides: TGTGCCAGCAGTCCAAGGGGTCCCTATGGCTACACCTTC.